This section outlines one T cell receptor (beta chain) sequence together with its context. Its antigen remains unknown. Antigen-specific CD4+ T cells expanded by the ViraFEST assay with viral peptide pools were then sequenced. The authors isolated CD4+ T cells after roughly 10 days of culture. Either the BNT162b2 or mRNA-1273 vaccine was given to participants in two doses. It was with about 10 IU/ml IL-2 and around 10 ug/ml peptides that about 2 million PBMC per well were cultured. The data derive from a study of vaccination effects on CD4 cells after COVID-19. The overall study: Samples were taken post-vaccine, and their median timing was 72 days after the second dose.

General observations from the study: Clones from infection and from vaccination both contracted markedly late after vaccination.

Germline V gene data show CDR1 as LGHNA and CDR2 as YNFKEQ. The V gene end was trimmed by 4 bases and the J gene end by 0 bases; junction bases not matched to a gene: 5. The CDR3 consists of 16 residues. Produced via immunoSEQ multiplex PCR; TCRdb's table is partial and in-frame only. In the table there are about 28,000 clones, approximately 71% of which are singletons. The source is a human donor who received a COVID-19 vaccine. Sequencing used CD4+ T cells from PBMCs cultured with HCoV-NL63 spike peptides, obtained after COVID-19 vaccination. V usage is TRBV4-2 and J usage is TRBJ2-3; 9 positions agree with TRBD2. CDR3 protein: CASSPTSGTSTDTQYF. The CDR3 nucleotides are TGTGCCAGCAGCCCGACTAGCGGCACTAGCACAGATACGCAGTATTTT.